The count of the clone carrying this T cell receptor beta chain is one. The data were produced by immunoSEQ multiplex PCR, yet TCRdb's version contains in-frame clones alone and is incomplete. Here the sample spans 100,000 to 150,000 clones, roughly four fifths being singletons. The sample originates from a study of blood T cell repertoires in COVID-19. V lost 3 bases and J lost 0, with 6 bases in between. Germline V lookup: CDR1 SEHNR, CDR2 FQNEAQ (reference sequence). The CDR3 has 14 amino acids. The J gene is TRBJ1-3, the V gene TRBV7-9; no definite D call. The sequence was obtained from a man at least 80 years old with COVID-19, enrolled during active disease. Source material: peripheral blood. The CDR3 loop is CASSFGLSGNTIYF. The CDR3 nucleotides read TGTGCCAGCAGCTTTGGGCTCTCTGGAAACACCATATATTTT.